This is a list of T cell receptor beta chains from one sample in a study of blood T cell repertoires in COVID-19. The assay was immunoSEQ multiplex PCR, and TCRdb's table has in-frame clones only and misses some. This sample has 120,000 or so clones; about 80% occur once, and the top ten carry 3.8%. Sample: peripheral blood. Receptors were obtained from a woman aged 45-60 years with acute or convalescent COVID-19. Each CDR3 is given with its conserved first and last residue. The D gene is left open where the match is weak. A clone size is listed for some rows: how often the clone was seen (once, few, many), or a class if it is expanded.

d_gene,len,j_gene,v_gene,abundance,CDR3aa,CDR3nt
TRBD2,16,TRBJ2-2,TRBV19,.,CASSIGSGGGTGELFF,TGTGCCAGTAGTATCGGGAGCGGGGGTGGTACCGGGGAGCTGTTTTTT
.,14,TRBJ1-1,TRBV18,.,CASSPTQENTEAFF,TGTGCCAGCTCACCAACACAGGAGAACACTGAAGCTTTCTTT
.,15,TRBJ1-5,TRBV7-8,.,CASSPGLVSNQPQHF,TGTGCCAGCAGCCCCGGACTCGTTAGCAATCAGCCCCAGCATTTT
.,14,TRBJ2-3,TRBV6-1,.,CASSDAGGTDTQYF,TGTGCCAGCAGTGACGCCGGGGGCACAGATACGCAGTATTTT
TRBD1,14,TRBJ1-2,TRBV6-4,.,CASSPGQGSYGYTF,TGTGCCAGCAGCCCCGGACAGGGAAGCTATGGCTACACCTTC
TRBD2,23,TRBJ2-3,TRBV5-1,once,CASSLNPRPTPGLAGATVDTQYF,TGCGCCAGCAGCTTGAACCCGCGACCTACTCCGGGACTAGCGGGAGCCACGGTAGATACGCAGTATTTT
.,14,TRBJ1-4,TRBV24-1,.,CATSDGGWNEKLFF,TGTGCCACCAGTGACGGGGGTTGGAATGAAAAACTGTTTTTT
.,13,TRBJ1-1,TRBV6-5,.,CASSRQENTEAFF,TGTGCCAGCAGTAGACAGGAAAACACTGAAGCTTTCTTT
.,14,TRBJ1-5,TRBV27,.,CASSLGGGDQPQHF,TGTGCCAGCAGTTTAGGGGGAGGGGATCAGCCCCAGCATTTT
TRBD2,14,TRBJ2-1,TRBV3-1/TRBV3-2,.,CASSQSGNYNEQFF,TGTGCCAGCAGCCAAAGCGGGAACTACAATGAGCAGTTCTTC
.,16,TRBJ2-3,TRBV9,.,CASSGETRGGGDTQYF,TGTGCCAGCAGCGGCGAGACTCGGGGAGGGGGAGATACGCAGTATTTT
TRBD1,15,TRBJ1-2,TRBV4-1,.,CASSQGTGVNYGYTF,TGCGCCAGCAGCCAGGGTACAGGGGTCAACTATGGCTACACCTTC
.,12,TRBJ1-4,TRBV29-1,.,CSVTGDTEKLFF,TGCAGCGTGACAGGTGATACTGAAAAACTGTTTTTT
TRBD2,16,TRBJ2-2,TRBV7-3,once,CASSLGTSGSAGELFF,TGTGCCAGCAGCTTAGGGACTAGCGGGAGTGCCGGGGAGCTGTTTTTT
TRBD1,14,TRBJ1-1,TRBV29-1,.,CSARTGQDYTEAFF,TGCAGCGCCAGAACGGGACAGGACTACACTGAAGCTTTCTTT
.,18,TRBJ2-6,TRBV19,.,CASSIGGLFASGANVLTF,TGTGCCAGTAGTATTGGGGGGTTATTTGCCTCTGGGGCCAACGTCCTGACTTTC
TRBD2,15,TRBJ2-3,TRBV19,.,CASRGLAGPTDTQYF,TGTGCCAGTCGTGGACTAGCGGGACCCACAGATACGCAGTATTTT
.,13,TRBJ1-1,TRBV11-2,.,CASSSSRGTEAFF,TGTGCCAGCAGTTCCTCTCGAGGTACTGAAGCTTTCTTT
TRBD1,15,TRBJ2-5,TRBV27,.,CASRVWVGQQETQYF,TGTGCCAGCAGAGTATGGGTGGGACAGCAAGAGACCCAGTACTTC
.,13,TRBJ1-1,TRBV19,few,CASSQQSGTEAFF,TGTGCCAGTAGTCAGCAGTCGGGCACTGAAGCTTTCTTT
.,13,TRBJ1-1,TRBV3-1/TRBV3-2,few,CASSQERGIEAFF,TGTGCCAGCAGCCAAGAAAGGGGGATAGAAGCTTTCTTT
.,12,TRBJ1-2,TRBV10-3,.,CAISESRGGYTF,TGTGCCATCAGTGAGTCAAGGGGTGGCTACACCTTC
.,12,TRBJ1-5,TRBV5-6,.,CASSQNNQPQHF,TGTGCCAGCAGCCAGAACAATCAGCCCCAGCATTTT
TRBD1,14,TRBJ1-5,TRBV19,.,CASSTGQGVSPQHF,TGTGCCAGTAGTACAGGACAGGGGGTATCTCCCCAGCATTTT
TRBD1,13,TRBJ2-7,TRBV5-1,.,CASKTGTGYEQYF,TGCGCCAGCAAAACCGGGACAGGCTACGAGCAGTACTTC
TRBD2,17,TRBJ2-1,TRBV27,few,CASSHPRGTSGLNEQFF,TGTGCCAGCAGTCACCCGAGAGGGACTAGCGGGCTCAATGAGCAGTTCTTC
TRBD2,16,TRBJ2-1,TRBV28,.,CASSQLGLAGVNEQFF,TGTGCCAGCAGCCAGTTAGGGCTAGCGGGAGTCAATGAGCAGTTCTTC
.,15,TRBJ1-2,TRBV7-9,.,CASSPAIGDTRGYTF,TGTGCCAGCAGCCCAGCAATAGGGGACACCAGGGGCTACACCTTC
TRBD2,15,TRBJ2-5,TRBV6-5,.,CASKGAGGPRETQYF,TGTGCCAGCAAGGGAGCGGGGGGGCCGCGGGAGACCCAGTACTTC
.,15,TRBJ2-3,TRBV9,few,CASSVGGGSTDTQYF,TGTGCCAGCAGCGTCGGTGGAGGTAGCACAGATACGCAGTATTTT
.,14,TRBJ2-5,TRBV6-5,.,CASSYSRDQETQYF,TGTGCCAGCAGTTACTCGAGAGATCAAGAGACCCAGTACTTC
.,13,TRBJ2-7,TRBV9,.,CASSEDGGYEQYF,TGTGCCAGCAGCGAGGACGGGGGCTACGAGCAGTACTTC
TRBD2,17,TRBJ2-3,TRBV28,.,CASSLRGGRTSTDTQYF,TGTGCCAGCAGCCTACGAGGCGGGAGGACTAGCACAGATACGCAGTATTTT
TRBD1,15,TRBJ1-6,TRBV6-5,once,CASRAGTGGNSPLHF,TGTGCCAGCAGGGCCGGGACAGGGGGTAATTCACCCCTCCACTTT
.,15,TRBJ1-2,TRBV10-3,few,CAISMDGGANYGYTF,TGTGCCATCAGTATGGATGGCGGAGCTAACTATGGCTACACCTTC
TRBD1,14,TRBJ1-2,TRBV7-2,.,CASSLSTGNYGYTF,TGTGCCAGCAGTTTATCGACAGGGAACTATGGCTACACCTTC
.,15,TRBJ2-1,TRBV9,.,CASSGRGDSYNEQFF,TGTGCCAGCAGCGGCCGGGGAGACTCCTACAATGAGCAGTTCTTC
.,15,TRBJ2-2,TRBV9,.,CASSPTVLDTGELFF,TGTGCCAGCAGCCCGACAGTTTTGGACACCGGGGAGCTGTTTTTT
TRBD2,15,TRBJ2-7,TRBV6-2/TRBV6-3,.,CASSVLAGGPYEQYF,TGTGCCAGCAGTGTTCTAGCGGGGGGGCCCTACGAGCAGTACTTC
.,14,TRBJ1-2,TRBV3-1/TRBV3-2,.,CASSFPSGVGGYTF,TGTGCCAGCAGCTTTCCATCAGGGGTTGGTGGCTACACCTTC
.,14,TRBJ1-4,TRBV30,.,CAWTSGAGDEKLFF,TGTGCCTGGACGTCCGGGGCAGGGGATGAAAAACTGTTTTTT
TRBD1,12,TRBJ1-1,TRBV11-3,.,CASGIGQGEAFF,TGTGCCAGCGGGATCGGACAGGGAGAAGCTTTCTTT
TRBD2,14,TRBJ2-7,TRBV30,.,CAYRTSGRRYEQYF,TGTGCCTACCGGACTAGCGGGAGGCGCTACGAGCAGTACTTC
.,14,TRBJ1-2,TRBV10-3,.,CAINLQGAGYGYTF,TGTGCCATCAACTTACAGGGTGCTGGCTATGGCTACACCTTC
TRBD2,19,TRBJ2-2,TRBV6-6,.,CASSSEGKSGTTNTGELFF,TGTGCCAGCAGCTCTGAGGGCAAAAGCGGGACTACTAACACCGGGGAGCTGTTTTTT
TRBD2,16,TRBJ2-2,TRBV4-1,.,CASSQAAGGYTGELFF,TGCGCCAGCAGCCAAGCCGCGGGAGGGTACACCGGGGAGCTGTTTTTT